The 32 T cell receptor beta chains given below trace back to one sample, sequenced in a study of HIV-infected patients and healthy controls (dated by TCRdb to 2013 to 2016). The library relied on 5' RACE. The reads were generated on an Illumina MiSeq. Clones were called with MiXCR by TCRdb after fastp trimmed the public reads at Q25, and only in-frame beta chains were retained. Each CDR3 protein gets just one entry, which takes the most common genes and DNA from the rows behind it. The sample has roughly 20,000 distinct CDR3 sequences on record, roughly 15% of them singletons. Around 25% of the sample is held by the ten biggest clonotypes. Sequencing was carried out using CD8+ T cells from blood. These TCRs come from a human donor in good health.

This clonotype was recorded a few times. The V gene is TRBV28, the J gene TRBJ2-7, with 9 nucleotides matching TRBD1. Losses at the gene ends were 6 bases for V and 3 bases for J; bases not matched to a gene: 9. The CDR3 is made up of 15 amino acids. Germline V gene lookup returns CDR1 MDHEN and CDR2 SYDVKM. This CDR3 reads CASSPPGTGNYEQYF. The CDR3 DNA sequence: TGTGCCAGCAGCCCGCCCGGGACAGGGAACTACGAGCAGTACTTC.

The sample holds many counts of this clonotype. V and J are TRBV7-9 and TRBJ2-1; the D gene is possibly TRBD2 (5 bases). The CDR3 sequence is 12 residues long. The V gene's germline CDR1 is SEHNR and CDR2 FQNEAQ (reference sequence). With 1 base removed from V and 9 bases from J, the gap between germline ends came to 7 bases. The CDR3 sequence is CASSLGRSEQFF. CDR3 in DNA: TGTGCCAGCAGCTTAGGGAGGAGTGAGCAGTTCTTC.

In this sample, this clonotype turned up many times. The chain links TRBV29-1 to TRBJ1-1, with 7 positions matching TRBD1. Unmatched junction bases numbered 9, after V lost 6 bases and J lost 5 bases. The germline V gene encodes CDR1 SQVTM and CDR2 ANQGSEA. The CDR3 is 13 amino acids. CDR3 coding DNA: TGCAGCGTCGGACCGACAGGGAGGACTGAAGCTTTCTTT. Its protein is CSVGPTGRTEAFF.

CDR3 DNA: TGCAGCGTTGTGGGGGTCTGGGGCAATGAGCAGTTCTTC. Amino acid sequence: CSVVGVWGNEQFF. The chain employs TRBV29-1 and TRBJ2-1; D tentatively reads TRBD1 or TRBD2 (5 bases each). Trimming took 4 bases from V and 6 from J, leaving 13 bases between them. The CDR3 length is 13 residues. Germline-derived CDR1 and CDR2 are SQVTM and ANQGSEA.

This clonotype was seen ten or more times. The CDR3 DNA reads TGTGCCAGCAGCGGAGACGGTTGGAATCAGCCCCAGCATTTT. It yields the protein CASSGDGWNQPQHF. The gene calls are TRBV9 and TRBJ1-5; D remains unclear. This CDR3 is 14 amino acids long. V lost 3 bases and J lost 4, with 11 bases in between. Germline V gene lookup returns CDR1 SGDLS and CDR2 YYNGEE.

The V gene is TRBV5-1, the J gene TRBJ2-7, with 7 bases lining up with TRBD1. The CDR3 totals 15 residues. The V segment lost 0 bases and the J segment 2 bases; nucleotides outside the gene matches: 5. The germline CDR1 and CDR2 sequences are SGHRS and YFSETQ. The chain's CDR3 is CASSLDRGATYEQYF. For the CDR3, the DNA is TGCGCCAGCAGCTTGGACAGGGGTGCCACCTACGAGCAGTACTTC.

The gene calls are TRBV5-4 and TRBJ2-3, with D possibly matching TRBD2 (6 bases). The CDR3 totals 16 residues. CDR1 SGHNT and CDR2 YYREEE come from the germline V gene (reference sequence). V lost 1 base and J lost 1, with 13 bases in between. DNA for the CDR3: TGTGCCAGCAGCTTGTGGGAGGCCGGGGGCACAGATACGCAGTATTTT. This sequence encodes CASSLWEAGGTDTQYF.

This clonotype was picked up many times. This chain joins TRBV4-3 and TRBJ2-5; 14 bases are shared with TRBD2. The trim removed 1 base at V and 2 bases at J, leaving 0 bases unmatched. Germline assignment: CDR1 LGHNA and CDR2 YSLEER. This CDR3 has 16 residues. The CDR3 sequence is CASSQGTSGGQETQYF. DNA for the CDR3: TGCGCCAGCAGCCAAGGGACTAGCGGGGGGCAAGAGACCCAGTACTTC.

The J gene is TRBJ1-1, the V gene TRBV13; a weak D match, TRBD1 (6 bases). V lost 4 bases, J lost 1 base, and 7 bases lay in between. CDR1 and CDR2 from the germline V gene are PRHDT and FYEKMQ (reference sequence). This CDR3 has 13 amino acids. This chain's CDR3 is CASSSDRNTEAFF. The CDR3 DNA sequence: TGTGCCAGCAGCTCGGACAGGAACACTGAAGCTTTCTTT.

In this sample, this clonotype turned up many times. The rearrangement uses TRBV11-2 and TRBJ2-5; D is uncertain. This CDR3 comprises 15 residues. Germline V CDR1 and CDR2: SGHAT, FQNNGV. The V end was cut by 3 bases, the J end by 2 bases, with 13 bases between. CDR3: CASSFFRVTQETQYF. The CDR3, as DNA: TGTGCCAGCAGCTTTTTCCGGGTAACACAAGAGACCCAGTACTTC.

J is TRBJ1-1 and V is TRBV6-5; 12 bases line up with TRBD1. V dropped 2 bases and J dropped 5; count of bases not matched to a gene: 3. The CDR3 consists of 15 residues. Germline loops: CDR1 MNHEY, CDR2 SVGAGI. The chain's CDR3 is CASSYGTGGRTEAFF. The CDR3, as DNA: TGTGCCAGCAGTTACGGGACAGGGGGCCGGACTGAAGCTTTCTTT.

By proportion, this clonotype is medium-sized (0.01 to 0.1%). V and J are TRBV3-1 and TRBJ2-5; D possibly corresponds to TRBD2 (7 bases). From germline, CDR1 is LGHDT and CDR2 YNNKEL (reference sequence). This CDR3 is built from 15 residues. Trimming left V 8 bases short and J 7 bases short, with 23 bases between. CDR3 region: CASARTEAGSGTQYF. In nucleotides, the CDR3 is TGTGCCAGCGCCAGGACAGAAGCGGGGTCGGGGACCCAGTACTTC.

This chain's CDR3 is CATEITSNTGELFF. The CDR3 DNA follows: TGTGCCACCGAGATCACGAGTAACACCGGGGAGCTGTTTTTT. This rearrangement joins TRBV24-1 to TRBJ2-2; D is ambiguous. The CDR3 contains 14 residues. V lost 9 bases to trimming and J lost 2 bases, with 12 bases between them. Per germline, CDR1 KGHDR and CDR2 SFDVKD.

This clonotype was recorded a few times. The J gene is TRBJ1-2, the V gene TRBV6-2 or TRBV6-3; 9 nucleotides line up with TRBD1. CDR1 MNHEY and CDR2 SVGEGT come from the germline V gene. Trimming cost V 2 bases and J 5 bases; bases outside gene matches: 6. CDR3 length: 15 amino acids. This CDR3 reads CASSYGQGKWYGYTF. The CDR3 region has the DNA TGTGCCAGCAGTTACGGACAGGGGAAGTGGTATGGCTACACCTTC.

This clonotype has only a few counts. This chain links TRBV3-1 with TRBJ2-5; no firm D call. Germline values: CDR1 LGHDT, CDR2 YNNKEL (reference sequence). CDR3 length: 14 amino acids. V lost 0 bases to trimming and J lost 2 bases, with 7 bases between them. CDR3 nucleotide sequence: TGTGCCAGCAGCCAAGATCTGGGGCAAGAGACCCAGTACTTC. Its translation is CASSQDLGQETQYF.

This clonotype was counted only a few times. CDR3 region: CASRPRTSGRAADTQYF. The DNA for the CDR3 is TGTGCCAGCAGACCAAGAACTAGCGGGAGGGCCGCAGATACGCAGTATTTT. The chain is built from TRBV7-9 and TRBJ2-3; 13 bases map to TRBD2. The CDR3 runs to 17 residues. CDR1 and CDR2 from the germline V gene are SEHNR and FQNEAQ (reference sequence). Unmatched junction bases numbered 10, after V lost 6 bases and J lost 4 bases.

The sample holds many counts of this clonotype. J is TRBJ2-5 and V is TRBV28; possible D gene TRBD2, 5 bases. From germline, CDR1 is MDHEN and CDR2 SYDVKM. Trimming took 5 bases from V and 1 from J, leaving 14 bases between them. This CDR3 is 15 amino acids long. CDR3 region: CASSPPRGPQETQYF. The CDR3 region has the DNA TGTGCCAGCAGTCCACCGCGAGGGCCCCAAGAGACCCAGTACTTC.

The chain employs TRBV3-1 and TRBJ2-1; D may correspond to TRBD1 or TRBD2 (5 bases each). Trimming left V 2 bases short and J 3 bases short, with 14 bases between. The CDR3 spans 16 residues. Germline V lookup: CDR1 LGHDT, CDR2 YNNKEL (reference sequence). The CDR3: CASSQFEGRLYNEQFF. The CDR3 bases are TGTGCCAGCAGCCAATTTGAGGGACGCCTCTACAATGAGCAGTTCTTC.

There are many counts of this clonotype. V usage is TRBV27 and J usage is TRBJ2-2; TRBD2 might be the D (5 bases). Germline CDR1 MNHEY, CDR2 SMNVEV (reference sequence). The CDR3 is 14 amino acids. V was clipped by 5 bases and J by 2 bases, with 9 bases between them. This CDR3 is CASSPGINTGELFF. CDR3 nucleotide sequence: TGTGCCAGCAGTCCCGGGATTAACACCGGGGAGCTGTTTTTT.

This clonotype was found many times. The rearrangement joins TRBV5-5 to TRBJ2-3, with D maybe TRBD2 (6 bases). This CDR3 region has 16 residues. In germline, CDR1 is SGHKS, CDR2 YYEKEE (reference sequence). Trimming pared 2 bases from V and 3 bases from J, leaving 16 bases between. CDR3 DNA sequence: TGTGCCAGCAGCTTTTGGCGGTCTGGAGGGACAGATACGCAGTATTTT. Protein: CASSFWRSGGTDTQYF.

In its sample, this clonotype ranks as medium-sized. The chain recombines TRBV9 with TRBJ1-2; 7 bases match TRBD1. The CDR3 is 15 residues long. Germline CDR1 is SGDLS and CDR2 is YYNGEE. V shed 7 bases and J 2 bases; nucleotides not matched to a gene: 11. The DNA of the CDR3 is TGTGCCAGCTCACCCTCCGGGACAGCAAACTATGGCTACACCTTC. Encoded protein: CASSPSGTANYGYTF.

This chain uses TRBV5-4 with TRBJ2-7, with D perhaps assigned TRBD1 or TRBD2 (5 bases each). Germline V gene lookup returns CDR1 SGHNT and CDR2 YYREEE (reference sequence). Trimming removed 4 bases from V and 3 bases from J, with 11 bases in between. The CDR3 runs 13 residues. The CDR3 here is CASSEGPGYEQYF. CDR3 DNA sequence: TGTGCCAGCAGCGAGGGACCCGGCTACGAGCAGTACTTC. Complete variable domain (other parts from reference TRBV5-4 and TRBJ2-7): ETGVTQSPTHLIKTRGQQVTLRCSSQSGHNTVSWYQQALGQGPQFIFQYYREEENGRGNFPPRFSGLQFPNYSSELNVNALELDDSALYLCASSEGPGYEQYFGPGTRLTVT.

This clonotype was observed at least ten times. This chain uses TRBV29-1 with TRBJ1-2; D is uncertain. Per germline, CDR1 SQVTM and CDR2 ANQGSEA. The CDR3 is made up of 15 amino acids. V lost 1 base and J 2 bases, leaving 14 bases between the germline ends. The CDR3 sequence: CSVEVPRVANYGYTF. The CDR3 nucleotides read TGCAGCGTTGAAGTCCCCCGGGTGGCCAACTATGGCTACACCTTC.

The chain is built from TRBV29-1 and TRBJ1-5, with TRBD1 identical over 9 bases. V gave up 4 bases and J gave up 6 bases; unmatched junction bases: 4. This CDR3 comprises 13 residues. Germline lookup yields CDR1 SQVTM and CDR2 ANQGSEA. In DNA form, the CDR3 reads TGCAGCGTTGGGACAGGGGCAGGTCAGCCCCAGCATTTT. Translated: CSVGTGAGQPQHF.

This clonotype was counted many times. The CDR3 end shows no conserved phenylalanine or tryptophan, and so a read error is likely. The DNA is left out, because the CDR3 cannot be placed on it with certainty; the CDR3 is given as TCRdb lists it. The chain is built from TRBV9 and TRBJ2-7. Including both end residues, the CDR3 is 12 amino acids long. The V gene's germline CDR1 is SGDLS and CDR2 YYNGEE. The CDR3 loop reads CASSVLGWRLQD.

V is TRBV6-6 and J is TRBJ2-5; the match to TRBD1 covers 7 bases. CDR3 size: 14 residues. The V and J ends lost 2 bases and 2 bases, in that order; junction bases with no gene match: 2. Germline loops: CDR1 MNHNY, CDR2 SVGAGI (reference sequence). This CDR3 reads CASSYLRGQETQYF. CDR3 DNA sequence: TGTGCCAGCAGTTACCTCAGGGGGCAAGAGACCCAGTACTTC.

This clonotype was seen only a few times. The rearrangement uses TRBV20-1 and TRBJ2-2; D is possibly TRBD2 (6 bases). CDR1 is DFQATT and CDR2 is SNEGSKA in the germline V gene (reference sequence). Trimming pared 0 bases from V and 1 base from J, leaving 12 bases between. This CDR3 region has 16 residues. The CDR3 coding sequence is TGCAGTGCTAGAGATCAAGTGACTAGGAACACCGGGGAGCTGTTTTTT. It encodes CSARDQVTRNTGELFF.

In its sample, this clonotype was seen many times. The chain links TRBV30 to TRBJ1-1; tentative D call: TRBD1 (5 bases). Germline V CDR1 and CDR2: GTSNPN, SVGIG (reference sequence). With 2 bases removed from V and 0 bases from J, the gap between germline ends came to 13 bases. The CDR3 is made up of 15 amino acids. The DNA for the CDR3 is TGTGCCTGGAGTCCCGGGGACGGCATGAACACTGAAGCTTTCTTT. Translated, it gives CAWSPGDGMNTEAFF.

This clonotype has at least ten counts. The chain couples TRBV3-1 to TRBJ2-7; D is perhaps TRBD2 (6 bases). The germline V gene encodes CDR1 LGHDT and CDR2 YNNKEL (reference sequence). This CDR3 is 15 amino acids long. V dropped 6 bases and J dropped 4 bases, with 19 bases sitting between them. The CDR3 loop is CASSRQGTLDYEQYF. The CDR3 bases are TGTGCCAGCAGTCGACAAGGGACTTTAGATTACGAGCAGTACTTC.

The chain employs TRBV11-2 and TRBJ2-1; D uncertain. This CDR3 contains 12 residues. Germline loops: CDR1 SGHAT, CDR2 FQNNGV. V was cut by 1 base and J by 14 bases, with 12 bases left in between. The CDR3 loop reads CASSLVGLEEFF. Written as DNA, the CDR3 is TGTGCCAGCAGCTTAGTGGGCCTCGAGGAGTTCTTC.

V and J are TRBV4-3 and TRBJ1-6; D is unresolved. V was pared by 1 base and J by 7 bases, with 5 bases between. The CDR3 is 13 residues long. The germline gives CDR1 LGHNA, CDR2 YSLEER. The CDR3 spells CASSQARNSPLHF. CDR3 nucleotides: TGCGCCAGCAGCCAAGCTCGGAATTCACCCCTCCACTTT.

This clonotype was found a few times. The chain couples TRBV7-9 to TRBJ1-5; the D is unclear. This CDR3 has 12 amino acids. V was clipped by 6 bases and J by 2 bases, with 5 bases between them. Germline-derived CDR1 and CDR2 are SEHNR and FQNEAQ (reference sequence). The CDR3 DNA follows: TGTGCCAGCAGTAGGGGCAATCAGCCCCAGCATTTT. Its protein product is CASSRGNQPQHF.